These 25 T cell receptor beta chains were sequenced from one sample in a study of neurological immune-mediated disorders. TCRdb re-called the 5' RACE reads through MiXCR, storing one row per CDR3 protein. Of about 66,000 distinct CDR3 sequences listed, about 4% were seen once; the top ten hold 1% to 1.5%. The specimen sequenced was PBMCs. These receptors were collected from a man aged 25 to 40 with multiple sclerosis.

This chain links TRBV6-6 with TRBJ1-4; 7 bases match TRBD1. Unmatched junction bases numbered 7, after V lost 6 bases and J lost 3 bases. From germline, CDR1 is MNHNY and CDR2 SVGAGI (reference sequence). This CDR3 is built from 15 residues. CDR3 nucleotide sequence: TGTGCCAGCAGCCCTCAGGGGGGAGCTAATGAAAAACTGTTTTTT. Translating gives CASSPQGGANEKLFF.

This clonotype was seen repeatedly, ten times or more. The V call is TRBV5-1, the J call TRBJ2-5; possibly TRBD1 for D (6 bases). Germline lookup yields CDR1 SGHRS and CDR2 YFSETQ. There are 14 residues in the CDR3. V was clipped by 6 bases and J by 1 base, with 13 bases between them. This chain's CDR3 is CASNGQTSQETQYF. CDR3 DNA sequence: TGCGCCAGCAATGGACAGACCTCCCAAGAGACCCAGTACTTC.

In this sample, this clonotype turned up many times. The gene calls are TRBV5-1 and TRBJ2-2, with 8 bases that match TRBD1. This CDR3 contains 14 residues. Germline values: CDR1 SGHRS, CDR2 YFSETQ. V trimming: 5 bases; J trimming: 6 bases; junction bases outside the gene matches: 6. CDR3 DNA sequence: TGCGCCAGCAGTACAGAACAGGGGGCCGGGGAGCTGTTTTTT. Its translation: CASSTEQGAGELFF.

At least ten counts were recorded for this clonotype. The gene calls are TRBV3-1 and TRBJ2-2, with a possible D match to TRBD1 (5 bases). Trimming stripped 5 bases from V and 7 bases from J, with 11 bases between. Looked up from germline, CDR1 is LGHDT and CDR2 is YNNKEL (reference sequence). The CDR3 has 13 residues. The DNA for the CDR3 is TGTGCCAGCAGCTTTGGGGCCAGCGGGGAGCTGTTTTTT. Translated, it gives CASSFGASGELFF. Looking up the rest from reference TRBV3-1 and TRBJ2-2 gives the full variable domain: DTAVSQTPKYLVTQMGNDKSIKCEQNLGHDTMYWYKQDSKKFLKIMFSYNNKELIINETVPNRFSPKSPDKAHLNLHINSLELGDSAVYFCASSFGASGELFFGEGSRLTVL.

This clonotype has a count of ten or more. The gene calls are TRBV15 and TRBJ2-5; the D is unclear. V lost 8 bases and J 4 bases, leaving 5 bases between the germline ends. CDR1 is LNHNV and CDR2 is YYDKDF in the germline V gene (reference sequence). CDR3 length equals 10 residues. CDR3 in amino acids: CATGVETQYF. The CDR3 bases are TGTGCCACCGGCGTAGAGACCCAGTACTTC.

This clonotype showed up just a few times. DNA of the CDR3: TGTGCCAGCAGTAAGTGCTCCTACAATGAGCAGTTCTTC. Its translation is CASSKCSYNEQFF. J is TRBJ2-1 and V is TRBV6-4; D unclear. This CDR3 comprises 13 residues. V was trimmed by 5 bases and J by 0 bases, leaving 5 bases between them. CDR1 is MRHNA and CDR2 is SNTAGT in the germline V gene.

This clonotype was counted at least ten times. The chain uses TRBV12-3 or TRBV12-4 and TRBJ2-3; D is uncertain. The V end lost 2 bases, the J end lost 1 base, and 7 bases lay between the germline ends. The CDR3 consists of 14 residues. CDR3 sequence reads: CASSLNRGTDTQYF. Here the CDR3 DNA reads TGTGCCAGCAGTTTAAATAGGGGCACAGATACGCAGTATTTT.

This clonotype was found many times. The rearrangement links TRBV4-3 to TRBJ1-4; 8 bases fit TRBD1. Germline V gene lookup returns CDR1 LGHNA and CDR2 YSLEER. This CDR3 contains 14 residues. Trimming took 3 bases from V and 8 from J; bases not matched to a gene: 5. The CDR3 here is CASSQDRVYEKLFF. In DNA, the CDR3 is TGCGCCAGCAGCCAGGACAGGGTTTACGAAAAACTGTTTTTT.

This clonotype was seen ten or more times. As DNA, the CDR3 is TGTGCCAGCAGTTCCAGGGGGCAAGTGACTGAAGCTTTCTTT. Its protein product is CASSSRGQVTEAFF. The chain links TRBV6-5 to TRBJ1-1; 8 positions agree with TRBD1. This CDR3 has 14 residues. CDR1 and CDR2 (germline): MNHEY, SVGAGI. Trimming took 4 bases from V and 5 from J; bases not matched to a gene: 6.

This clonotype showed up many times. Here the CDR3 reads CASSLDRGSRYGYTF. For the CDR3, the DNA is TGTGCCAGCAGCTTAGACCGGGGATCAAGATATGGCTACACCTTC. The rearrangement uses TRBV7-2 and TRBJ1-2; D gene unclear. V lost 1 base, J lost 5 bases, and 14 bases lay in between. There are 15 residues in the CDR3. Germline V gene data show CDR1 as SGHTA and CDR2 as FQGNSA.

This clonotype was detected many times. This rearrangement joins TRBV5-5 to TRBJ2-7; a possible D gene is TRBD1 (6 bases). CDR1 is SGHKS, CDR2 YYEKEE, per germline (reference sequence). The CDR3 loop spans 14 amino acids. Trimming cost V 5 bases and J 6 bases, with 18 bases left between them. This CDR3 reads CASSPLRTEGEQYF. CDR3 in DNA: TGTGCCAGCAGTCCCCTGAGGACAGAGGGCGAGCAGTACTTC.

This clonotype has at least ten counts. The genes are TRBV10-2 and TRBJ2-5; TRBD1 matches at 10 bases. Germline loops: CDR1 WSHSY, CDR2 SAAADI. Germline trimming cut 8 bases from V and 3 bases from J; bases unmatched to any gene: 3. The CDR3 is 13 amino acids. The CDR3 spells CASGGQGKETQYF. In nucleotides, the CDR3 is TGCGCCAGCGGGGGACAGGGGAAAGAGACCCAGTACTTC.

This clonotype occurred many times. The chain is built from TRBV4-1 and TRBJ1-1; 7 positions agree with TRBD1. The germline V gene has CDR1 MGHRA and CDR2 YSYEKL. This CDR3 has 14 residues. Losses at the gene ends were 4 bases for V and 3 bases for J; bases not matched to a gene: 5. CDR3 nucleotide sequence: TGCGCCAGCAGCCTCCAGGGGGGGTACACTGAAGCTTTCTTT. This sequence encodes CASSLQGGYTEAFF.

This clonotype was detected ten times or more. The V and J genes are TRBV5-1 and TRBJ2-1; 7 bases map to TRBD1. The CDR3 consists of 14 residues. J gave up 7 bases and V 0 bases, and 4 bases lay outside the gene matches. The V gene's germline CDR1 is SGHRS and CDR2 YFSETQ. CDR3 coding DNA: TGCGCCAGCAGCTTGGCGACAGGGACAAATGAGCAGTTCTTC. This gives the protein CASSLATGTNEQFF.

This clonotype was recorded a few times. The junction does not match germline at one end; this may be a read error. The chain is built from TRBV7-8 and TRBJ1-5; D gene uncertain. Germline V gene sequence: CDR1 SGHVS, CDR2 FQNEAQ. This CDR3 contains 14 residues. The CDR3 loop is CASSFGPRNQPQNF. The CDR3 bases are TGTGCCAGCAGCTTCGGACCGCGCAATCAGCCCCAGAATTTT. The full variable domain, with the rest looked up from reference TRBV7-8 and TRBJ1-5, is GAGVSQSPRYKVAKRGQDVALRCDPISGHVSLFWYQQALGQGPEFLTYFQNEAQLDKSGLPSDRFFAERPEGSVSTLKIQRTQQEDSAVYLCASSFGPRNQPQNFGDGTRLSIL.

On this clonotype: Since no conserved phenylalanine or tryptophan closes the CDR3, a read error is the likely cause. This sequence joins TRBV5-1 and TRBJ2-1; D gene uncertain. With 0 bases removed from V and 1 base from J, the gap between germline ends came to 8 bases. The germline V gene encodes CDR1 SGHRS and CDR2 YFSETQ. This CDR3 has 15 residues. The CDR3 coding sequence is TGCGCCAGCAGCTTGGGGGATAGGTCCTACAATGAGCAGTTCAAC. This sequence encodes CASSLGDRSYNEQFN.

This clonotype has ten or more counts. The chain recombines TRBV2 with TRBJ1-1; D remains ambiguous. V lost 2 bases to trimming and J lost 13 bases, with 17 bases between them. The CDR3 totals 13 residues. Per germline, CDR1 SNHLY and CDR2 FYNNEI. CDR3 residues: CASSEMGRANGFF. The CDR3 DNA follows: TGTGCCAGCAGTGAAATGGGTAGGGCCAACGGTTTCTTT.

This clonotype was counted at least ten times. This rearrangement joins TRBV5-6 to TRBJ1-1; possible D gene TRBD1, 5 bases. Trimming left V 2 bases short and J 0 bases short, with 17 bases between. The CDR3 runs to 17 residues. Germline V gene lookup returns CDR1 SGHDT and CDR2 YYEEEE. CDR3: CASSLEPATALNTEAFF. The CDR3 bases are TGTGCCAGCAGCTTAGAACCCGCGACAGCCCTGAACACTGAAGCTTTCTTT.

In its sample, this clonotype was seen many times. The rearrangement links TRBV6-4 to TRBJ2-3, with a tentative D call TRBD2 (6 bases). Germline V CDR1 and CDR2: MRHNA, SNTAGT. Trimming took off 8 bases at V and 0 bases at J, with 21 bases between the two ends. This CDR3 spans 17 amino acids. CDR3 amino acids: CASLGVGTHTSTDTQYF. The CDR3 DNA reads TGTGCCAGCCTCGGCGTGGGGACTCACACTAGCACAGATACGCAGTATTTT.

This clonotype was picked up many times. This chain links TRBV12-3 or TRBV12-4 with TRBJ1-4, with 9 bases lining up with TRBD1. This CDR3 spans 15 amino acids. V was pared by 6 bases and J by 7 bases, with 9 bases of the junction left unmatched. DNA for the CDR3: TGTGCCAGCAGCCCATTTCGGGACAGGGCTGAAAAACTGTTTTTT. Amino acids: CASSPFRDRAEKLFF.

This clonotype was observed a handful of times. The chain uses TRBV5-1 and TRBJ2-3; 7 bases map to TRBD1. The germline V gene has CDR1 SGHRS and CDR2 YFSETQ. CDR3 length equals 16 residues. The V segment lost 7 bases and the J segment 0 bases; nucleotides outside the gene matches: 11. CDR3 in DNA: TGCGCCAGCCGGCGGACAGGACAAGCTAGCACAGATACGCAGTATTTT. This encodes CASRRTGQASTDTQYF.

This clonotype was seen at least ten times. The V gene is TRBV7-9, the J gene TRBJ2-7, with 8 bases identical to TRBD1. This CDR3 has 13 amino acids. Germline-derived CDR1 and CDR2 are SEHNR and FQNEAQ (reference sequence). Trimming removed 7 bases from V and 2 bases from J; junction bases left unmatched: 4. The CDR3 nucleotides read TGTGCCAGCACACGGACAGGGACCTACGAGCAGTACTTC. This encodes CASTRTGTYEQYF.

This clonotype showed up many times. V gene TRBV9 combines with J gene TRBJ2-2, with no clear D. Between the trimmed V and J ends, which lost 0 bases and 6 bases, there was a span of 6 bases. Germline V gene lookup returns CDR1 SGDLS and CDR2 YYNGEE. The CDR3 spans 13 residues. CDR3 protein: CASSVAHSGELFF. In DNA form, the CDR3 reads TGTGCCAGCAGCGTAGCCCATTCCGGGGAGCTGTTTTTT.

This clonotype was seen ten or more times. The V gene is TRBV20-1, the J gene TRBJ1-2; D unresolved. The CDR3 totals 15 residues. The V end was cut by 1 base, the J end by 2 bases, with 14 bases between. The germline V gene encodes CDR1 DFQATT and CDR2 SNEGSKA (reference sequence). Written as DNA, the CDR3 is TGCAGTGCTAGAGCTAGGAATAAGAGCAACTATGGCTACACCTTC. Translated: CSARARNKSNYGYTF.

This clonotype showed up just a few times. It is unclear where the CDR3 begins or ends on the DNA, so no DNA is shown, and the CDR3 is as TCRdb lists it. The chain joins TRBV5-1 to TRBJ1-6; TRBD1 was called by the table and not checked on the DNA. Ends included, the CDR3 has 15 residues. Per germline, CDR1 SGHRS and CDR2 YFSETQ. CDR3 sequence reads: CASSLVGTGNSPLNF.